This is a list of T cell receptor beta chains from one sample in a study of blood T cell repertoires in COVID-19. Only in-frame clones appear in the TCRdb table, and some are missing; sequencing was by immunoSEQ multiplex PCR. Of around 70,000 clones listed, roughly 84% are singletons. The sequenced material came from peripheral blood. These receptors originate from a woman between 18 and 30 years old with acute or convalescent COVID-19. CDR3s leave out the opening cysteine and the closing phenylalanine or tryptophan. Fields, in order: CDR3 protein, V gene, J gene.

ATSRETGSYEQY	TRBV15	TRBJ2-7
ATYLAGGRQTQY	TRBV28	TRBJ2-5
ASKARQQENSPLH	TRBV27	TRBJ1-6
ASQTGDNTEAF	TRBV19	TRBJ1-1
ASSLDRGQTYEQY	TRBV5-4	TRBJ2-7
SATGTEAYEQY	TRBV29-1	TRBJ2-7
ASSFGLAGGGTQY	TRBV11-2	TRBJ2-3
ASSLTLVAGGNRSYNEQF	TRBV6-6	TRBJ2-1
ASSRTAGNTIY	TRBV28	TRBJ1-3
ASRVGDYPRETQY	TRBV7-2	TRBJ2-5
ASSFRGIEF	TRBV7-9	TRBJ2-1
ATSTGTRNTEAF	TRBV15	TRBJ1-1
ASSYEQGTEAF	TRBV4-1	TRBJ1-1
ASSIRYGQPQH	TRBV19	TRBJ1-5
ASSPGTGADTGELF	TRBV5-6	TRBJ2-2
ASSLGGGYEQY	TRBV28	TRBJ2-7
ASRGTGSSGYGYT	TRBV7-2	TRBJ1-2
ASAGTSGNNEQF	TRBV7-2	TRBJ2-1
ASSLGTGSTGELF	TRBV5-6	TRBJ2-2
AITTRDRGDEQY	TRBV2	TRBJ2-7
ASSATGFRSPLH	TRBV14	TRBJ1-6
ATSREVSGSYNEQF	TRBV15	TRBJ2-1
AWDSRGRGANVLT	TRBV30	TRBJ2-6
ASRRTGIYEQY	TRBV28	TRBJ2-7
ASRPLAGVHNEQF	TRBV7-9	TRBJ2-1
ASSHLYSGRTDTQY	TRBV3-1/TRBV3-2	TRBJ2-3
ASTQRGQGYADTQY	TRBV21-1	TRBJ2-3
ASSPGLYQGELF	TRBV18	TRBJ1-4
ASSISHSGVQGSNQPQH	TRBV19	TRBJ1-5
ASWTVQSEKLF	TRBV6-7	TRBJ1-4
ASSGSGSGGDTQY	TRBV6-5	TRBJ2-3
ASSYGGYTEAF	TRBV6-5	TRBJ1-1
ASSLERDISTEAF	TRBV2	TRBJ1-1
ASSQGQQETQY	TRBV2	TRBJ2-5
ASSPGDRGVDYGYT	TRBV5-1	TRBJ1-2
ASSETSGSIYEQY	TRBV7-9	TRBJ2-7
ASSASPNKGLSNTEAF	TRBV9	TRBJ1-1
ASSSGQGGNQPQH	TRBV19	TRBJ1-5
AIRPGDGEAF	TRBV10-3	TRBJ1-1
ASSISGGPYNEQF	TRBV19	TRBJ2-1
ASRWTGEGSPLH	TRBV11-2	TRBJ1-6
ASSPRTSGIYNEQF	TRBV6-6	TRBJ2-1
ASSESRLAGEDTQY	TRBV2	TRBJ2-3
ASSQGTGYGYT	TRBV4-1	TRBJ1-2
ASSYLPGPPYQPQH	TRBV6-5	TRBJ1-5
ASSLSGSEAF	TRBV7-9	TRBJ1-1
ASSKADRGNEQF	TRBV28	TRBJ2-1
ATSDLRTGEAF	TRBV24-1	TRBJ1-1
ASSSWTGGLVEQY	TRBV7-9	TRBJ2-7
ASSLGTAEDEKLF	TRBV5-1	TRBJ1-4
ASSSGLAGGGDTQY	TRBV5-4	TRBJ2-3
ASSRSGTSGNYEQF	TRBV19	TRBJ2-1
ASRRGNSDYEQY	TRBV6-5	TRBJ2-7